This T cell receptor beta chain was found in a study of identical twins. Unmatched junction bases numbered 8, after V lost 7 bases and J lost 0 bases. This CDR3 is built from 14 residues. Germline lookup yields CDR1 SQVTM and CDR2 ANQGSEA. This clonotype turned up a few times. TCRdb re-called the 5' RACE reads through MiXCR, storing one row per CDR3 protein. Seen here are about 660,000 distinct CDR3 sequences, around 8.3% observed once, and the top ten hold more than 0.75%. These sequences were also reported in another study, on yellow fever vaccine responses in identical twins.

The rearrangement uses TRBV29-1 and TRBJ1-1, with 7 positions matching TRBD1. The TCR sequence derives from a young woman in good health. The sequenced sample was PBMCs. CDR3 residues: CSARRGNMNTEAFF. In DNA form, the CDR3 reads TGCAGCGCCCGCAGGGGGAACATGAACACTGAAGCTTTCTTT.